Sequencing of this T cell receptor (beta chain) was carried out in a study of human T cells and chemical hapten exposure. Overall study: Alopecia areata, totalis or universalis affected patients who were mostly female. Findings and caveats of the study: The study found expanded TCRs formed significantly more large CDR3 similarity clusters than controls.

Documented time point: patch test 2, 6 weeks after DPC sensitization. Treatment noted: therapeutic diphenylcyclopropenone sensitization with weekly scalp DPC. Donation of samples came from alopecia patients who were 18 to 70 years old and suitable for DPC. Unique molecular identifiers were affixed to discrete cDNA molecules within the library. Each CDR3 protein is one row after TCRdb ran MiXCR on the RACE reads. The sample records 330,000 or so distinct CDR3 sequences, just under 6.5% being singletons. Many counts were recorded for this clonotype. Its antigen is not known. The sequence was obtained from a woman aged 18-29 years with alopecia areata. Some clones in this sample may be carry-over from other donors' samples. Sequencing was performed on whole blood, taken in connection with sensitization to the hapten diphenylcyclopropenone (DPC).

CDR3 residues: CASSQGGRNTEAFF. In DNA, the CDR3 is TGTGCCAGCTCCCAAGGGGGCAGGAACACTGAAGCTTTCTTT. This chain connects TRBV18 to TRBJ1-1; the match to TRBD1 covers 7 bases. CDR1 is KGHSH and CDR2 is LQKENI in the germline V gene. CDR3 size: 14 residues. V was pared by 6 bases and J by 1 base, with 5 bases of the junction left unmatched.